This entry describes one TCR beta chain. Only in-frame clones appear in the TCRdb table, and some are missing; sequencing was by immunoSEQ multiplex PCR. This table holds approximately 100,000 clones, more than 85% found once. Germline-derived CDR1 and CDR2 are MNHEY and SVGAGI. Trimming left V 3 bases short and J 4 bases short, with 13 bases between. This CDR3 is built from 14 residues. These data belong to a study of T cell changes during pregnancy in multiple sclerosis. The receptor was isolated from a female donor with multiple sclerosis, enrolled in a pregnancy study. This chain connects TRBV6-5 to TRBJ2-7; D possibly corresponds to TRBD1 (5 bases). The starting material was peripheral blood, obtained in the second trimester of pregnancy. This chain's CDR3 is CASSYTGLEYEQYF. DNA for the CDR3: TGTGCCAGCAGTTATACAGGCCTAGAGTACGAGCAGTACTTC.